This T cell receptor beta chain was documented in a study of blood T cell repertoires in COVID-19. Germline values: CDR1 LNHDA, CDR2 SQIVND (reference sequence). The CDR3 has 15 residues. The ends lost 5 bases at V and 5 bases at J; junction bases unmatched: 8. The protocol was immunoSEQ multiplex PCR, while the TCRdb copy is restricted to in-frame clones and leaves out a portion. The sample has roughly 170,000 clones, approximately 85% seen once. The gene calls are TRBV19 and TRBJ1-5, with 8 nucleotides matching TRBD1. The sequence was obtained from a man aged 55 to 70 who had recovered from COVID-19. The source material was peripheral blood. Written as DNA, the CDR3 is TGTGCCAGTAGTTATACAGGGGGTGGCGATCAGCCCCAGCATTTT. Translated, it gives CASSYTGGGDQPQHF.